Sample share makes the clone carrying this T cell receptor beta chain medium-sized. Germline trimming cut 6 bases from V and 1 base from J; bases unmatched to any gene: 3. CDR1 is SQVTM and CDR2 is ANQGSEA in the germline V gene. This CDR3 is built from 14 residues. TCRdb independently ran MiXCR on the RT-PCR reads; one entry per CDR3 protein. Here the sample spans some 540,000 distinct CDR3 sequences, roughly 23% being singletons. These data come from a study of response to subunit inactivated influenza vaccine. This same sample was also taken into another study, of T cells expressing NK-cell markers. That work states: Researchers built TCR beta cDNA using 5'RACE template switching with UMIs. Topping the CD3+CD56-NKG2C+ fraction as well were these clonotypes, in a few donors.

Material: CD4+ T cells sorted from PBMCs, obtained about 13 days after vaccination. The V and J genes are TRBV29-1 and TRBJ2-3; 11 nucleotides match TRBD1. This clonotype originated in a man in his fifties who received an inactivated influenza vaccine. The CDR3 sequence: CSVRTGGGTDTQYF. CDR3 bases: TGCAGCGTCCGGACAGGGGGCGGCACAGATACGCAGTATTTT.